This is a list of T cell receptor beta chains from one sample in a study of cytomegalovirus exposure and HLA in healthy donors. This table comes from immunoSEQ multiplex PCR, and its TCRdb copy is limited to in-frame clones, with some not included. The table has about 140,000 clones, around 93% seen once. The sample was PBMCs. These receptors were collected from a man aged 18 to 35 in good health and CMV-seropositive. CDR3s include the opening cysteine and the closing phenylalanine or tryptophan. A D gene is named only where the DNA matches it firmly. Rows may omit the clone size; those that give it use once, few, many or a size class.

v_call	clone_size	j_call	d_call	cdr3_aa	cdr3_nt
TRBV28	NA	TRBJ2-2	NA	CASRGRDIILTGELFF	TGTGCCAGCAGAGGCCGGGACATAATTCTCACCGGGGAGCTGTTTTTT
TRBV28	NA	TRBJ2-7	TRBD1	CASSFPPRTGGYEQYF	TGTGCCAGCAGTTTTCCCCCCCGAACAGGGGGGTACGAGCAGTACTTC
TRBV7-9	NA	TRBJ1-1	NA	CASRRGEGTEAFF	TGTGCCAGCAGACGGGGGGAGGGCACTGAAGCTTTCTTT
TRBV2	NA	TRBJ2-7	NA	CASTGVGYEQYF	TGTGCCAGCACCGGGGTAGGGTACGAGCAGTACTTC
TRBV7-9	NA	TRBJ1-2	NA	CASSDGNYGYTF	TGTGCCAGCAGCGACGGGAACTATGGCTACACCTTC
TRBV18	NA	TRBJ2-5	NA	CASSPGRPGQETQYF	TGTGCCAGCTCACCAGGAAGGCCAGGCCAAGAGACCCAGTACTTC
TRBV4-1	NA	TRBJ2-1	NA	CASSDLPRENQRVF	TGCGCCAGCAGCGATTTACCCCGGGAGAATCAGCGGGTCTTC
TRBV6-6	NA	TRBJ1-6	NA	CASSYRGANSPLHF	TGTGCCAGCAGTTACCGGGGGGCGAATTCACCCCTCCACTTT
TRBV5-6	NA	TRBJ1-2	NA	CASSFTPGRVRGYTF	TGTGCCAGCAGCTTTACGCCGGGCAGGGTGAGGGGCTACACCTTC
TRBV27	NA	TRBJ2-1	NA	CASSRAGGGDEQFF	TGTGCCAGCAGTCGGGCCGGAGGAGGAGATGAGCAGTTCTTC
TRBV7-6	NA	TRBJ1-1	TRBD1	CASSLAGQGVTEAFF	TGTGCCAGCAGCTTGGCCGGACAGGGAGTCACTGAAGCTTTCTTT
TRBV28	NA	TRBJ1-2	NA	CASSFPQGGSAYTF	TGTGCCAGCAGTTTTCCACAGGGTGGTAGCGCCTACACCTTC
TRBV6-5	NA	TRBJ2-2	NA	CASRADTGELFF	TGTGCCAGCAGGGCAGATACCGGGGAGCTGTTTTTT
TRBV5-1	NA	TRBJ2-1	NA	CASSFWSGPQNEQFF	TGCGCCAGCAGCTTCTGGAGCGGGCCACAAAATGAGCAGTTCTTC
TRBV6-4	NA	TRBJ2-5	TRBD2	CASSELAGQETQYF	TGTGCCAGCAGTGAGCTAGCGGGACAAGAGACCCAGTACTTC
TRBV12-5	once	TRBJ2-7	NA	CASGLGSHYEQYF	TGTGCTAGTGGCCTCGGGTCTCACTACGAGCAGTACTTC
TRBV2	NA	TRBJ2-1	TRBD2	CASSQTSGIAYNEQFF	TGTGCCAGCAGTCAGACTAGCGGGATCGCCTACAATGAGCAGTTCTTC
TRBV6-1	NA	TRBJ1-1	NA	CASPREGYGEAFF	TGTGCCAGCCCGCGAGAGGGCTACGGTGAAGCTTTCTTT
TRBV27	NA	TRBJ1-5	NA	CASSLGSGSPQHF	TGTGCCAGCAGTCTCGGGTCGGGGTCGCCCCAGCATTTT
TRBV28	NA	TRBJ1-2	TRBD1	CASSIFDRDVYGYTF	TGTGCCAGCAGTATCTTCGACAGGGACGTTTATGGCTACACCTTC
TRBV27	NA	TRBJ2-1	NA	CASSYLSEQFF	TGTGCCAGCAGTTACTTGAGTGAGCAGTTCTTC
TRBV5-4	NA	TRBJ2-2	NA	CASLWRGELFF	TGTGCCAGCCTCTGGAGGGGGGAGCTGTTTTTT
TRBV27	NA	TRBJ1-2	NA	CASSFRAGDGYTF	TGTGCCAGCAGTTTTAGGGCAGGGGATGGCTACACCTTC
TRBV27	NA	TRBJ2-3	NA	CASQLAGRTDTQYF	TGTGCCAGTCAGTTGGCGGGAAGAACAGATACGCAGTATTTT
TRBV18	NA	TRBJ2-5	TRBD2	CASSPPSGLVRETQYF	TGTGCCAGCTCACCACCGTCCGGACTAGTGAGGGAGACCCAGTACTTC
TRBV4-2	NA	TRBJ2-7	TRBD1	CASSQVRSWDRPYEQYF	TGTGCCAGCAGCCAAGTCAGGTCCTGGGACAGACCCTACGAGCAGTACTTC
TRBV2	once	TRBJ2-2	NA	CASSEETANTGELFF	TGTGCCAGCAGTGAAGAAACAGCGAACACCGGGGAGCTGTTTTTT
TRBV5-1	NA	TRBJ2-2	TRBD2	CASSWPGTSGTSGELFF	TGCGCCAGCAGCTGGCCAGGGACTAGCGGGACCTCCGGGGAGCTGTTTTTT
TRBV5-1	NA	TRBJ1-1	TRBD1	CASSLGGTGNTEAFF	TGCGCCAGCAGCTTGGGGGGGACAGGCAACACTGAAGCTTTCTTT
TRBV27	once	TRBJ2-7	TRBD2	CASSRGTSGSNEQYF	TGTGCCAGCAGTCGAGGGACTAGCGGGAGCAACGAGCAGTACTTC
TRBV28	NA	TRBJ2-1	TRBD2	CASRPGTTNNEQFF	TGTGCCAGCAGGCCCGGGACTACCAACAATGAGCAGTTCTTC
TRBV5-1	NA	TRBJ2-1	TRBD2	CASSSSGGNYNEQFF	TGCGCCAGCAGTTCTAGCGGAGGAAACTACAATGAGCAGTTCTTC
TRBV5-1	NA	TRBJ1-1	NA	CASSVGEGVDTEAFF	TGCGCCAGCAGCGTTGGGGAAGGGGTGGACACTGAAGCTTTCTTT
TRBV18	NA	TRBJ2-6	NA	CASSPRSGANVLTF	TGTGCCAGCTCACCGCGCTCTGGGGCCAACGTCCTGACTTTC
TRBV5-1	NA	TRBJ2-3	TRBD2	CASSLGTSGRAADTQYF	TGCGCCAGCAGCTTGGGGACTAGCGGGAGGGCCGCAGATACGCAGTATTTT
TRBV5-4	NA	TRBJ1-2	NA	CASSLATGNYGYTF	TGTGCCAGCAGCTTGGCAACAGGCAACTATGGCTACACCTTC
TRBV28	NA	TRBJ1-2	TRBD1	CASSFTGEDGYTF	TGTGCCAGCAGTTTCACAGGGGAGGATGGCTACACCTTC
TRBV4-1	NA	TRBJ2-7	NA	CASSLGTTGDREQYF	TGCGCCAGCAGCCTCGGGACGACAGGCGATCGCGAGCAGTACTTC
TRBV5-4	NA	TRBJ1-3	TRBD1	CASSFTGGYTIYF	TGTGCCAGCAGCTTTACAGGGGGGTACACCATATATTTT
TRBV2	NA	TRBJ2-7	NA	CASSAPDRGSYEQYF	TGTGCCAGCAGTGCCCCGGACAGAGGATCCTACGAGCAGTACTTC
TRBV27	NA	TRBJ1-5	NA	CASSLQGYSNQPQHF	TGTGCCAGCAGCTTACAGGGATATAGCAATCAGCCCCAGCATTTT